Here is one TCR beta chain with its context. The specificity of this receptor is unknown. Per-nucleotide qualities are absent, and no much larger clonotype sits a single base away. This entry is derived from a study of blood T cell repertoires in COVID-19 (dated by TCRdb to the early 2020s). Looking at the study overall: Collaborator samples came from the United States, Italy and Spain and covered acute and convalescent phases of COVID-19. The material from the prospective study consisted of cDNA or gDNA derived from T cells, B-cell-depleted T cells, or PBMCs. The dataset comprised deeply sampled blood TCRbeta repertoires from subjects exposed to, actively infected with, or recovered from COVID-19. The repertoires were released in a freely available public database intended as a resource for research on the immune response to SARS-CoV-2. The samples were drawn from two sources: the first 160 participants of the ongoing ImmuneRACE study, and over 1,000 subjects contributed by 6 global collaborators. A de-identified subject ID, COVID-19 status, age in years and sex were almost always included in the sample metadata. Where HLA class I and class II types were available, the types were taken from metadata supplied by the sample provider, not from assay-based typing.

Results the study describes overall, beyond this receptor: The quantity of clinical and demographic metadata differed by source and by participant and was supplied without curation.

Each collaborating institution followed its own protocols to collect whole blood in K2EDTA tubes. For TCRbeta analysis, collaborator samples were shipped as frozen whole blood, as isolated PBMCs, or as DNA extracted from either sample type. TCRbeta CDR3 regions were amplified from genomic DNA using the immunoSEQ Assay, a bias-controlled multiplex PCR. Regarding the original processing steps: The number of nucleated cells in each sample was estimated from the amplification of reference gene primers within the assay. To quantify the absolute abundance of each unique TCRbeta CDR3 rearrangement, sequence reads were collapsed and filtered. Productive Simpson clonality was computed per sample as the square root of Simpson's diversity index over productive rearrangements. Held by TCRdb, this immuneACCESS table contains in-frame sequences only and omits some clones. Under half of the omission traces to an unresolved V gene where checked; the cause of the rest is unknown. V and J calls and clone size follow that table, whereas D and trimming were derived from the DNA. The sample has fewer than 250,000 clones on record, about 89% of them singletons. The ten largest clones capture around 4.8% of the sample.

Sequenced sample: peripheral blood. The receptor was derived from a woman in her thirties or forties with acute or convalescent COVID-19.

The DNA reads as follows: TGTGCCAGTAGTATGTCCGCGGGGATTAAAGCTTTCTTT. This yields the protein CASSMSAGIKAFF. In this chain, TRBV19 is recombined with TRBJ1-1; no D gene is confidently identified. From the germline V gene (reference sequence), CDR1 is LNHDA and CDR2 is SQIVND. Including the terminal cysteine and phenylalanine, the CDR3 comprises 13 residues. The only DNA kept is the CDR3, 39 bases in frame from the first base. V is clipped by 3 bases and J by 9 bases, and the sequence between their germline boundaries is 14 bases long.